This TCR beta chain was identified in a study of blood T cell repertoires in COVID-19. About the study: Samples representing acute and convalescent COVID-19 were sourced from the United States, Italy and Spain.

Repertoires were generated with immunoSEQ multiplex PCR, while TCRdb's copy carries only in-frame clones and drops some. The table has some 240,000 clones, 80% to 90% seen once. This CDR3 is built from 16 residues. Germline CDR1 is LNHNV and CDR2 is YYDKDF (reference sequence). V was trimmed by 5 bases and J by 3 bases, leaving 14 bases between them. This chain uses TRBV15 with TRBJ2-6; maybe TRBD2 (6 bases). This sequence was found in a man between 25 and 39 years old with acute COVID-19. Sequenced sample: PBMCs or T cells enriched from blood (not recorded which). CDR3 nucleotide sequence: TGTGCCACCAGCGGGACTCGGGGTAATGGGGCCAACGTCCTGACTTTC. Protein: CATSGTRGNGANVLTF. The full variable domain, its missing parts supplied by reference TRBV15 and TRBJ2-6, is DAMVIQNPRYQVTQFGKPVTLSCSQTLNHNVMYWYQQKSSQAPKLLFHYYDKDFNNEADTPDNFQSRRPNTSFCFLDIRSPGLGDTAMYLCATSGTRGNGANVLTFGAGSRLTVL.